This section outlines one T cell receptor beta chain sequence together with its context. Original analysis: Amplified reference gene primers provided the basis for estimating nucleated cell counts. TCRdb's copy holds only in-frame clones and misses some; the assay was immunoSEQ multiplex PCR. That table supplies the V and J calls and clone size; D and trimming were determined from the DNA. The sample gives some 58,000 clones, approximately 90% of which show up once; about 6% is in the top ten. These data come from a study of blood T cell repertoires in COVID-19. Study information: COVID-19 samples, acute and convalescent, were from the United States, Italy and Spain. The analysed material was cDNA or gDNA that came from T cells, B-cell-depleted T cells, or PBMCs.

V gave up 4 bases and J gave up 4 bases, with 10 bases separating them. The CDR3 consists of 13 residues. Germline values: CDR1 MRHNA, CDR2 SNTAGT. The chain is built from TRBV6-4 and TRBJ1-1; D not certain. The sequence derives from a man aged 35 to 55 with acute or convalescent COVID-19. The sample consisted of peripheral blood. CDR3 nucleotide sequence: TGTGCCAGCAGTGTCGGGGTGGGCACTGAAGCTTTCTTT. This gives the protein CASSVGVGTEAFF.